This T cell receptor beta chain was obtained from a study of OX40 agonist ivuxolimab in advanced cancers. The overall study: In this cohort, patients received ivuxolimab, an agonistic anti-OX40 (CD134) antibody.

The CDR3 has 13 residues. V lost 3 bases to trimming and J lost 2 bases, with 7 bases between them. CDR1 and CDR2 from the germline V gene are LNHDA and SQIVND (reference sequence). In its sample, this clone was seen a few times. TCRdb's copy holds only in-frame clones and misses some; the assay was immunoSEQ multiplex PCR. In the table there are approximately 71,000 clones, 80% to 85% of which are singletons. Here the sequenced sample was CD4+ or CD8+ T cells sorted from blood, taken in a trial of the OX40 agonist ivuxolimab. The TCR originated in an adult with an advanced solid tumor such as melanoma, head and neck, liver or kidney cancer. The V and J genes are TRBV19 and TRBJ1-2; D is undetermined. The CDR3 bases are TGTGCCAGTAGTATGGCCAGGAACTATGGCTACACCTTC. Protein product: CASSMARNYGYTF.